The entry below describes one TCR beta chain. The record originates from a study of blood T cell repertoires in COVID-19. In the study overall: From T cells, B-cell-depleted T cells, or PBMCs came the material, which was cDNA or gDNA.

Germline CDR1 and CDR2: SGHVS and FQNEAQ. J lost 1 base, V lost 1 base, and 6 bases had no gene match. There are 16 residues in the CDR3. Authors' processing steps: Cell counts per sample came from amplifying reference gene primers. Libraries were prepared by immunoSEQ multiplex PCR; TCRdb keeps only in-frame clonotypes and omits some of them. V, J and clone size are those of that table, while D and trimming were read from the DNA. The sample consists of 240,000 or so clones, approximately 86% of them appearing once. Sequenced input: peripheral blood. V and J are TRBV7-8 and TRBJ1-1; TRBD1 aligns across 7 bases. This sequence was found in a man in his sixties who had recovered from COVID-19. The CDR3 coding sequence is TGTGCCAGCAGCTTAGGAGGGGGCCGAAGGAACACTGAAGCTTTCTTT. Protein product: CASSLGGGRRNTEAFF.